Below are 2 T cell receptor beta chains sequenced from a single sample in a study of OX40 agonist ivuxolimab in advanced cancers. Library creation used the immunoSEQ multiplex PCR assay. This immuneACCESS table, as held by TCRdb, lists in-frame sequences with V and J called but not all clones. Of the missing ones, under half trace to an unresolved V gene in checked studies; the others have no known cause. The sample table shows roughly 80,000 clones, and more than 70% are seen once. 0.76% of the sample lies in the top ten. This specimen consisted of CD4+ or CD8+ T cells sorted from blood, obtained in a trial of the OX40 agonist ivuxolimab. Every receptor here comes from an adult with an advanced solid tumor such as melanoma, head and neck, liver or kidney cancer.

The J gene is TRBJ1-1, the V gene TRBV19; D is ambiguous. This CDR3 is built from 13 residues. Trimming took 6 bases from V and 2 from J, leaving 10 bases between them. In germline, CDR1 is LNHDA, CDR2 SQIVND (reference sequence). CDR3 coding DNA: TGTGCCAGTAGCCTCCCACCCAACACTGAAGCTTTCTTT. Its translation: CASSLPPNTEAFF. The whole variable domain, filled in from reference TRBV19 and TRBJ1-1, reads DGGITQSPKYLFRKEGQNVTLSCEQNLNHDAMYWYRQDPGQGLRLIYYSQIVNDFQKGDIAEGYSVSREKKESFPLTVTSAQKNPTAFYLCASSLPPNTEAFFGQGTRLTVV.

This rearrangement joins TRBV7-3 to TRBJ2-1; no reliable D call. The CDR3 totals 15 residues. Trimming shortened V by 5 bases and J by 0 bases, and 11 bases separated the two germline ends. Germline V gene data show CDR1 as SGHTA and CDR2 as FQGTGA. The CDR3 region is CASSVGLSSYNEQFF. The CDR3 DNA reads TGTGCCAGCAGCGTGGGCCTAAGCTCCTACAATGAGCAGTTCTTC. Full variable domain (rest looked up from reference TRBV7-3 and TRBJ2-1): GAGVSQTPSNKVTEKGKYVELRCDPISGHTALYWYRQSLGQGPEFLIYFQGTGAADDSGLPNDRFFAVRPEGSVSTLKIQRTERGDSAVYLCASSVGLSSYNEQFFGPGTRLTVL.